Listed here are 13 T cell receptor beta chains from one sample, sequenced in a study of beta chain features in type 1 diabetes. Expressed TCRB transcripts were sequenced because the entire RNA isolate underwent reverse transcription. Assay: immunoSEQ multiplex PCR; the TCRdb copy retains only in-frame clones and omits some. The table has about 150,000 clones, over 9% seen once. Study-level results: A moderate, significant TCRB CDR3 shortening appeared in type 1 diabetes across four CD4+ subsets.

No antigens are known for them. The sample taken for sequencing was central memory CD4+ T cells from blood. Every receptor here comes from a man under 40 with type 1 diabetes.

The gene calls are TRBV28 and TRBJ2-3; 12 nucleotides match TRBD2. The germline CDR1 and CDR2 sequences are MDHEN and SYDVKM. V lost 2 bases to trimming and J lost 6 bases; unmatched junction nucleotides: 0. This CDR3 has 14 residues. This chain's CDR3 is CASSLLAGGDTQYF. In DNA, the CDR3 is TGTGCCAGCAGTTTACTAGCGGGAGGGGATACGCAGTATTTT.

The chain has TRBV4-2 and TRBJ1-1; no clear D gene. V dropped 1 base and J dropped 1 base, with 10 bases sitting between them. This CDR3 spans 15 amino acids. Germline CDR1 is LGHNA and CDR2 is YNFKEQ. CDR3 nucleotide sequence: TGTGCCAGCAGCCAAGTCCAGGTGGGGAACACTGAAGCTTTCTTT. Protein product: CASSQVQVGNTEAFF.

This clone was counted only a few times. The genes are TRBV5-1 and TRBJ2-5; 8 nucleotides align to TRBD1. J lost 4 bases, V lost 4 bases, and 3 bases had no gene match. CDR3 size: 13 residues. Germline V gene sequence: CDR1 SGHRS, CDR2 YFSETQ. Written as DNA, the CDR3 is TGCGCCAGCAGCAGGGGACAGGTAGAGACCCAGTACTTC. Amino acid sequence: CASSRGQVETQYF.

The rearrangement links TRBV9 to TRBJ2-1; D is uncertain. V was pared by 7 bases and J by 7 bases, with 18 bases between. CDR1 and CDR2 from the germline V gene are SGDLS and YYNGEE. This CDR3 region has 14 residues. CDR3 nucleotide sequence: TGTGCCAGCGGAACTACCGGGTCGGGTAATGAGCAGTTCTTC. As protein: CASGTTGSGNEQFF.

This clone turned up a few times. The chain combines TRBV7-9 with TRBJ2-1; D gene uncertain. V gave up 2 bases and J gave up 9 bases, with 14 bases separating them. Looked up from germline, CDR1 is SEHNR and CDR2 is FQNEAQ (reference sequence). CDR3 length: 14 residues. For the CDR3, the DNA is TGTGCCAGCAGCTTATTAGTGGTGGGCAGTGAGCAGTTCTTC. Protein product: CASSLLVVGSEQFF. The full variable domain, rest sourced from reference TRBV7-9 and TRBJ2-1, is DTGVSQNPRHKITKRGQNVTFRCDPISEHNRLYWYRQTLGQGPEFLTYFQNEAQLEKSRLLSDRFSAERPKGSFSTLEIQRTEQGDSAMYLCASSLLVVGSEQFFGPGTRLTVL.

The V call is TRBV19, the J call TRBJ2-3; 10 bases match TRBD2. The CDR3 has 14 amino acids. Germline CDR1 is LNHDA and CDR2 is SQIVND (reference sequence). V trimming: 5 bases; J trimming: 6 bases; junction bases outside the gene matches: 5. CDR3 sequence: CASSPAGGPDTQYF. The DNA of the CDR3 is TGTGCCAGTAGTCCAGCGGGAGGGCCTGATACGCAGTATTTT.

The chain is built from TRBV2 and TRBJ2-7, with a tentative D call TRBD1 (5 bases). Trimming took 7 bases from V and 5 from J, leaving 12 bases between them. The CDR3 runs 12 residues. Germline lookup yields CDR1 SNHLY and CDR2 FYNNEI. CDR3 nucleotides: TGTGCCAGCACCTCAGGGTTGGACGAGCAGTACTTC. Residues: CASTSGLDEQYF.

This clone was counted a few times. The CDR3 DNA sequence: TGTGCCAGCAGTTCCCTAGCGGGAGGAGGAGAGACCCAGTACTTC. Its translation: CASSSLAGGGETQYF. V and J are TRBV27 and TRBJ2-5, with 11 bases lining up with TRBD2. Looked up from germline, CDR1 is MNHEY and CDR2 is SMNVEV (reference sequence). J was trimmed by 4 bases and V by 4 bases; bases with no gene match: 5. The CDR3 consists of 15 residues.

This clone was seen only a few times. The chain joins TRBV7-3 to TRBJ1-2; 10 bases align to TRBD1. V shed 5 bases, J shed 8 bases, and the junction held 5 bases outside the gene matches. Germline CDR1 is SGHTA and CDR2 is FQGTGA. The CDR3 totals 13 residues. CDR3 sequence reads: CASSVGQGRGYTF. CDR3 coding DNA: TGTGCCAGCAGCGTGGGACAGGGGAGAGGCTACACCTTC.

This clone was recorded a few times. This chain links TRBV7-8 with TRBJ1-2; 7 bases are shared with TRBD1. The CDR3 runs 18 residues. J gave up 0 bases and V 1 base, and 11 bases lay outside the gene matches. The germline V gene has CDR1 SGHVS and CDR2 FQNEAQ. CDR3 protein: CASSLVLLPRGTNYGYTF. CDR3 DNA sequence: TGTGCCAGCAGCTTAGTTCTTCTCCCCAGGGGGACTAACTATGGCTACACCTTC.

This clone appeared a few times. The chain links TRBV5-1 to TRBJ2-2, with 7 positions matching TRBD2. The CDR3 is made up of 14 amino acids. The junction had 4 bases not matched to a gene; V was cut back by 2 bases and J by 6 bases. In germline, CDR1 is SGHRS, CDR2 YFSETQ. The CDR3 sequence: CASSLGGSPGELFF. The CDR3 DNA follows: TGCGCCAGCAGCTTAGGCGGGAGTCCCGGGGAGCTGTTTTTT. Together with reference TRBV5-1 and TRBJ2-2, the CDR3 gives the full variable domain: KAGVTQTPRYLIKTRGQQVTLSCSPISGHRSVSWYQQTPGQGLQFLFEYFSETQRNKGNFPGRFSGRQFSNSRSEMNVSTLELGDSALYLCASSLGGSPGELFFGEGSRLTVL.

This clone came up a few times. The chain is built from TRBV11-2 and TRBJ1-1, with 8 bases matching TRBD1. Germline V gene lookup returns CDR1 SGHAT and CDR2 FQNNGV. The CDR3 totals 15 residues. The ends lost 2 bases at V and 2 bases at J; junction bases unmatched: 4. The CDR3 sequence: CASSLFGQGNTEAFF. CDR3 sequence (DNA): TGTGCCAGCAGCTTATTCGGACAGGGAAACACTGAAGCTTTCTTT.

The chain recombines TRBV5-1 with TRBJ1-4, with TRBD1 matching over 8 bases. Losses at the gene ends were 0 bases for V and 7 bases for J; bases not matched to a gene: 8. The CDR3 contains 16 residues. CDR1 is SGHRS, CDR2 YFSETQ, per germline. In DNA, the CDR3 is TGCGCCAGCAGCTTGGGCCAGGGGGCGATTCGTGAAAAACTGTTTTTT. Its translation: CASSLGQGAIREKLFF.